The source of this T cell receptor (beta chain) is a study of blood T cell repertoires in COVID-19. Across the study: Donors in the United States, Italy and Spain gave samples during acute or convalescent COVID-19. From T cells, B-cell-depleted T cells, or PBMCs came the material, which was cDNA or gDNA.

Enrollment of patients from Seattle took place during active infection, with longitudinal follow-up. In the source study's methods: Researchers report that nucleated cell counts were estimated from reference gene primer amplification. The data were produced by immunoSEQ multiplex PCR, yet TCRdb's version contains in-frame clones alone and is incomplete. V, J and clone size are taken as reported in that table, and D and trimming were inferred from the DNA itself. The table includes approximately 200,000 clones, approximately 94% detected once. This CDR3 has 16 amino acids. Trimming at V came to 2 bases and at J to 4 bases, leaving 11 bases not matched to a gene. Germline CDR1 is SGHRS and CDR2 is YFSETQ.

J is TRBJ1-1 and V is TRBV5-1; 7 bases are a match to TRBD1. The sample comprised peripheral blood. The source is a man aged 25 to 40 with COVID-19, enrolled during active disease. The CDR3 loop reads CASSFTGAATSTEAFF. In DNA, the CDR3 is TGCGCCAGCAGCTTTACAGGGGCTGCGACCTCCACTGAAGCTTTCTTT.